The source of this T cell receptor (beta chain) is a study of blood T cell repertoires in COVID-19. Study-wide background: Some COVID-19 samples were acute and others convalescent; all came from the United States, Italy and Spain. Sample material is recorded as cDNA or gDNA derived from T cells, B-cell-depleted T cells, or PBMCs.

Original data processing: Amplification of reference gene primers provided the estimated nucleated cell counts. Data came from immunoSEQ multiplex PCR; TCRdb stores just in-frame clones and leaves some out. The V and J calls and clone size were taken over from that table, and D and trimming were inferred from the DNA. The data show about 36,000 clones, approximately 80% seen once. V was cut by 8 bases and J by 1 base, with 12 bases left in between. CDR3 length: 14 residues. Germline V gives CDR1 ENHRY, CDR2 SYGVKD. V usage is TRBV10-3 and J usage is TRBJ2-4; the D gene is possibly TRBD1 (7 bases). The receptor's source is a man between 70 and 80 years old with acute or convalescent COVID-19. Sequencing was carried out using peripheral blood. The CDR3 spells CAIGGGAAKNIQYF. The CDR3 DNA reads as TGTGCCATCGGAGGGGGCGCGGCCAAAAACATTCAGTACTTC.